This entry concerns a single T cell receptor (beta chain). CDR3 length: 14 residues. The V gene lost 1 base and the J gene lost 0 bases, with 4 bases spanning the gap. The germline V gene has CDR1 LNHDA and CDR2 SQIVND (reference sequence). Clinical histories supplied by participants themselves formed the basis of cohort assignment. Authors' data handling: Estimated nucleated cell counts came from reference gene primer amplification. Sequencing was performed with immunoSEQ multiplex PCR; in TCRdb, only in-frame clones are kept and a portion is missing. That table is the source of V, J and clone size, and D and trimming were worked out from the DNA. The table records about 180,000 clones, more than 80% of them present only once. The sample comes from a study of blood T cell repertoires in COVID-19. Study as a whole: Sample material is recorded as cDNA or gDNA derived from T cells, B-cell-depleted T cells, or PBMCs.

The chain combines TRBV19 with TRBJ1-5; D is undetermined. This TCR derives from a man in his forties who had recovered from COVID-19. Material: PBMCs or T cells enriched from blood (not recorded which). The CDR3 loop is CASSIGGSNQPQHF. Here the CDR3 DNA reads TGTGCCAGTAGTATAGGCGGTAGCAATCAGCCCCAGCATTTT.